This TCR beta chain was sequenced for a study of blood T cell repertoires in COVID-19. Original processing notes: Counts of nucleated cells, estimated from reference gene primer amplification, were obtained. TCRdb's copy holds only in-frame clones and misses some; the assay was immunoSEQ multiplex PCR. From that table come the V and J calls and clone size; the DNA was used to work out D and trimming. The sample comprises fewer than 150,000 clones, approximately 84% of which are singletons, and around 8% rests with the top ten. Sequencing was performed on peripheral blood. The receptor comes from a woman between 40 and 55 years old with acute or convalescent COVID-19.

The CDR3 loop is CASSTRTGGNEQFF. The CDR3 DNA sequence: TGTGCCAGCAGCACCCGGACAGGGGGCAATGAGCAGTTCTTC. The chain combines TRBV5-6 with TRBJ2-1; TRBD1 matches at 10 bases. J gave up 6 bases and V 4 bases, and 4 bases lay outside the gene matches. CDR3 length equals 14 residues. Germline V lookup: CDR1 SGHDT, CDR2 YYEEEE.